A selection of T cell receptor beta chains follows, all from one sample in a study of blood T cell repertoires in COVID-19. Profiled with immunoSEQ multiplex PCR; TCRdb holds only in-frame clones, not every one. The sample shows nearly 200,000 clones, about 88% of them seen only once. The sample consisted of peripheral blood. These TCRs come from a woman aged 40 to 49 who had recovered from COVID-19. The conserved cysteine and the conserved F or W are not part of the CDR3 here. Not all rows give a size; the values are once, few, many and, for expanded clones, a class.

clone_size j_call v_call cdr3_aa
- TRBJ2-1 TRBV3-1/TRBV3-2 ASSLRTLSLYNEQF
- TRBJ2-7 TRBV5-1 ASSGDTYEQY
- TRBJ2-7 TRBV4-3 ASSQGTSGTSKQY
once TRBJ2-7 TRBV11-1 ASSFGQGVVQY
- TRBJ1-1 TRBV7-2 ASSVQGLTNTEAF
- TRBJ2-6 TRBV28 ASSRGSFSGANVLT
- TRBJ2-7 TRBV7-9 ASSLARDSQEQY
- TRBJ1-1 TRBV7-2 ASSLAPGGATEAF
- TRBJ2-7 TRBV5-6 ASSFRDRGNEQY
- TRBJ2-7 TRBV5-1 ASSLVGGMSSYEQY
once TRBJ1-3 TRBV3-1/TRBV3-2 ASSQVFEGAGNTIY
- TRBJ2-1 TRBV6-5 ASRETGGHRNEQF
- TRBJ2-1 TRBV24-1 ATSDHPKSSYNEQF
- TRBJ1-1 TRBV6-6 ASTRTGVNTEAF
- TRBJ2-3 TRBV7-2 ASSLFLGSTSTDTQY
- TRBJ2-7 TRBV29-1 SVEGLAGGVGEQY
- TRBJ2-1 TRBV4-3 ASSQGAGGYNEQF
- TRBJ1-2 TRBV6-5 ASSWYPAGGYT
- TRBJ2-3 TRBV4-2 ASSQDGFGTGGSTDTQY
- TRBJ2-7 TRBV11-1 ASSPGLAFYEQY
- TRBJ1-1 TRBV20-1 SASGGGQLLTEAF
- TRBJ1-5 TRBV19 ASSRLGLEAQH
- TRBJ1-1 TRBV18 ASSLGSMNTEAF
- TRBJ2-1 TRBV6-2/TRBV6-3 ASSYSGLNEQF
- TRBJ1-1 TRBV6-1 ASSEFLVAGDTEAF
- TRBJ2-7 TRBV5-1 ASSLAQARAYEQY
once TRBJ2-1 TRBV5-1 ASSTGLAGGNEQF
- TRBJ2-7 TRBV30 AWTHGQGPYEQY
- TRBJ2-1 TRBV6-2/TRBV6-3 ASSYEAGGPYNEQF
- TRBJ1-1 TRBV4-3 ASSQETAYTEAF
- TRBJ1-5 TRBV23-1 ASSQSSATGATYSNQPQH
- TRBJ2-1 TRBV27 ASSLVGGKNEQF
once TRBJ2-3 TRBV29-1 SGRLAGADTQY
few TRBJ1-1 TRBV19 ASSIPRTGPTEAF
- TRBJ2-3 TRBV6-5 ASRESGAEQY
- TRBJ2-5 TRBV20-1 SASSGIPGETQY
few TRBJ2-5 TRBV7-9 ASSLEEETQY
- TRBJ2-1 TRBV6-6 ASNGQGDNEQF
- TRBJ2-7 TRBV5-1 ASSLDSIYEQY
- TRBJ1-4 TRBV5-1 ASSLSPGQGYEKLF